This passage covers 28 T cell receptor beta chains from one sample sequenced in a study of shared clonotypes between healthy human individuals. Libraries were prepared by immunoSEQ multiplex PCR; TCRdb keeps only in-frame clonotypes and omits some of them. The sample lists 2 million or so clones, 85% to 95% occurring once. Specimen: naive CD4+ T cells sorted from blood. The subset was: CD45RA+ positively selected. These receptors originate from a man aged 18 to 29 in good health.

J is TRBJ1-5 and V is TRBV30; the D is unclear. Germline V gene sequence: CDR1 GTSNPN, CDR2 SVGIG (reference sequence). V gave up 0 bases and J gave up 4 bases, with 16 bases separating them. The CDR3 extends over 16 amino acids. The CDR3 loop reads CAWSVLTIRGNQPQHF. The CDR3 DNA reads TGTGCCTGGAGTGTCTTGACGATCCGGGGTAATCAGCCCCAGCATTTT.

The chain joins TRBV30 to TRBJ1-2; no firm D call. CDR1 and CDR2 (germline): GTSNPN, SVGIG (reference sequence). The CDR3 covers 12 residues. The V end lost 2 bases, the J end lost 7 bases, and 11 bases lay between the germline ends. The CDR3, as DNA: TGTGCCTGGAGTAGTCTATCGGGTGGCTACACCTTC. It translates to CAWSSLSGGYTF.

J is TRBJ2-7 and V is TRBV9; the D gene is possibly TRBD1 (6 bases). Germline V CDR1 and CDR2: SGDLS, YYNGEE. The CDR3 contains 15 residues. V lost 4 bases and J lost 2, with 16 bases in between. The CDR3: CASSPQRGLAYEQYF. The CDR3 nucleotides read TGTGCCAGCAGCCCGCAGAGGGGGTTGGCCTACGAGCAGTACTTC.

The chain couples TRBV9 to TRBJ2-5; maybe TRBD1 (6 bases). The V gene lost 3 bases and the J gene lost 5 bases, with 14 bases spanning the gap. The CDR3 totals 14 residues. Germline-derived CDR1 and CDR2 are SGDLS and YYNGEE. CDR3 sequence: CASSDRVLGETQYF. In DNA, the CDR3 is TGTGCCAGCAGCGACAGGGTTCTTGGGGAGACCCAGTACTTC.

The V call is TRBV10-1, the J call TRBJ2-7; D may be TRBD1 (6 bases). This CDR3 comprises 17 residues. Deletions cut 4 bases from V and 3 bases from J, with 22 bases between. Germline CDR1 WNHNN, CDR2 SYGVQD (reference sequence). The CDR3 bases are TGCGCCAGCAGTGTCGGCCCACAGGGACGCAGGGGCTACGAGCAGTACTTC. It encodes CASSVGPQGRRGYEQYF.

This chain links TRBV7-2 with TRBJ2-2; the D is unclear. The CDR3 runs 16 residues. V dropped 0 bases and J dropped 4 bases, with 12 bases sitting between them. From germline, CDR1 is SGHTA and CDR2 FQGNSA. This CDR3 reads CASSLAHSASTGELFF. CDR3 nucleotide sequence: TGTGCCAGCAGCTTAGCGCATTCCGCGAGCACCGGGGAGCTGTTTTTT.

The chain has TRBV11-2 and TRBJ2-2; D not certain. CDR3 length: 16 amino acids. The V gene lost 3 bases and the J gene lost 5 bases, with 16 bases spanning the gap. From germline, CDR1 is SGHAT and CDR2 FQNNGV. In DNA, the CDR3 is TGTGCCAGCAGCTTTGCGTCGCTGGCTCGAACCGGGGAGCTGTTTTTT. Amino acids: CASSFASLARTGELFF.

The genes are TRBV20-1 and TRBJ1-2; 8 bases fit TRBD1. Germline V gene lookup returns CDR1 DFQATT and CDR2 SNEGSKA (reference sequence). J gave up 7 bases and V 5 bases, and 3 bases lay outside the gene matches. The CDR3 is 11 residues long. For the CDR3, the DNA is TGCAGTGCTTCAGGGGGCAGTGGCTACACCTTC. Residues: CSASGGSGYTF.

The J gene is TRBJ1-1, the V gene TRBV19; 8 bases match TRBD1. This CDR3 region has 14 residues. Germline V gene data show CDR1 as LNHDA and CDR2 as SQIVND (reference sequence). V lost 5 bases and J lost 4; bases outside the gene matches: 6. The CDR3 loop is CASSGAGGITEAFF. Written as DNA, the CDR3 is TGTGCCAGTAGTGGCGCAGGGGGCATCACTGAAGCTTTCTTT.

V and J are TRBV5-1 and TRBJ1-2; D may be TRBD1 (5 bases). The ends were cut back, 0 bases at V and 2 bases at J, with 14 bases in the middle. The CDR3 covers 16 residues. Germline CDR1 reads SGHRS; CDR2 reads YFSETQ. The CDR3 protein is CASSLGGIHENYGYTF. The CDR3, as DNA: TGCGCCAGCAGCTTGGGGGGCATCCACGAAAACTATGGCTACACCTTC.

The gene calls are TRBV7-2 and TRBJ2-3; weak D call: TRBD1 (5 bases). The V end lost 4 bases, the J end lost 2 bases, and 13 bases lay between the germline ends. The V gene's germline CDR1 is SGHTA and CDR2 FQGNSA. CDR3 length equals 15 residues. The CDR3 DNA reads TGTGCCAGCAGCTCTCTGGGGCGGCTCACAGATACGCAGTATTTT. Amino acid sequence: CASSSLGRLTDTQYF.

V gene TRBV9 combines with J gene TRBJ2-2; D is unresolved. CDR1 is SGDLS and CDR2 is YYNGEE in the germline V gene. The V gene lost 0 bases and the J gene lost 5 bases, with 5 bases spanning the gap. The CDR3 extends over 13 amino acids. CDR3 sequence reads: CASSVDITGELFF. DNA for the CDR3: TGTGCCAGCAGCGTAGATATAACCGGGGAGCTGTTTTTT. Full variable domain (rest looked up from reference TRBV9 and TRBJ2-2): DSGVTQTPKHLITATGQRVTLRCSPRSGDLSVYWYQQSLDQGLQFLIQYYNGEERAKGNILERFSAQQFPDLHSELNLSSLELGDSALYFCASSVDITGELFFGEGSRLTVL.

This chain links TRBV29-1 with TRBJ2-7, with D maybe TRBD1 (5 bases). In germline, CDR1 is SQVTM, CDR2 ANQGSEA. Trimming took 6 bases from V and 0 from J, leaving 18 bases between them. This CDR3 contains 15 residues. CDR3 protein: CSVGTGYLSSYEQYF. For the CDR3, the DNA is TGCAGCGTGGGAACAGGATACCTGAGCTCCTACGAGCAGTACTTC.

With regard to this clone: Distinct nucleotide sequences in the sample also encode this CDR3. This chain connects TRBV19 to TRBJ1-3; D possibly corresponds to TRBD1 (5 bases). Germline-derived CDR1 and CDR2 are LNHDA and SQIVND (reference sequence). With 6 bases removed from V and 4 bases from J, the gap between germline ends came to 10 bases. There are 13 residues in the CDR3. In DNA, the CDR3 is TGTGCCAGTAGCGAGGGACCGGGAAACACCATATATTTT. Protein product: CASSEGPGNTIYF.

This chain connects TRBV18 to TRBJ2-7; 8 bases agree with TRBD2. The length of the CDR3 is 14 residues. The V gene's germline CDR1 is KGHSH and CDR2 LQKENI. J lost 1 base, V lost 4 bases, and 3 bases had no gene match. The DNA of the CDR3 is TGTGCCAGCTCACGGGGGACTAGTTCCTACGAGCAGTACTTC. This sequence encodes CASSRGTSSYEQYF.

This chain uses TRBV6-1 with TRBJ1-6, with 7 bases aligning to TRBD1. This CDR3 spans 17 amino acids. Trimming removed 1 base from V and 5 bases from J; junction bases left unmatched: 8. Per the germline V gene, CDR1 is MNHNS and CDR2 is SASEGT. DNA for the CDR3: TGTGCCAGCAGTGAAGTCTTTGGGACAGCGGATAATTCACCCCTCCACTTT. This sequence encodes CASSEVFGTADNSPLHF.

This clone was seen a single time. The V and J genes are TRBV7-2 and TRBJ2-1; D may be TRBD2 (6 bases). The germline V and J ends were trimmed by 1 base and 7 bases, with 17 bases remaining between them. The length of the CDR3 is 16 residues. The V gene's germline CDR1 is SGHTA and CDR2 FQGNSA. This CDR3 is CASSLVGGDGRNEQFF. DNA of the CDR3: TGTGCCAGCAGCTTAGTGGGCGGGGACGGCAGGAATGAGCAGTTCTTC.

The chain uses TRBV5-1 and TRBJ2-7; TRBD2 might be the D (6 bases). This CDR3 has 16 residues. Trimming cost V 4 bases and J 0 bases, with 17 bases left between them. Germline V gene sequence: CDR1 SGHRS, CDR2 YFSETQ. The CDR3 here is CASSRDVMGGSYEQYF. The DNA of the CDR3 is TGCGCCAGCAGCCGCGACGTGATGGGGGGCTCCTACGAGCAGTACTTC.

The chain joins TRBV18 to TRBJ2-7, with 9 bases lining up with TRBD1. The CDR3 extends over 15 amino acids. Germline V CDR1 and CDR2: KGHSH, LQKENI. The trim removed 4 bases at V and 0 bases at J, leaving 4 bases unmatched. In DNA form, the CDR3 reads TGTGCCAGCTCACGCTGGACAGGGGCCTCCTACGAGCAGTACTTC. As protein: CASSRWTGASYEQYF.

To note about this clone: The same CDR3 is also encoded by other DNA sequences in this sample. The V call is TRBV5-1, the J call TRBJ1-2; weak D call: TRBD1 (6 bases). V was pared by 1 base and J by 5 bases, with 9 bases between. The CDR3 spans 13 residues. Germline V gives CDR1 SGHRS, CDR2 YFSETQ. The CDR3 sequence is CASSLRQGYGYTF. The CDR3 DNA reads TGCGCCAGCAGCTTGAGGCAGGGGTATGGCTACACCTTC.

This chain connects TRBV6-5 to TRBJ2-1; TRBD1 agrees at 7 bases. The CDR3 runs 12 residues. Per germline, CDR1 MNHEY and CDR2 SVGAGI. V dropped 2 bases and J dropped 14; count of bases not matched to a gene: 6. DNA of the CDR3: TGTGCCAGCAGTTACCCGGGACAGTTTGAGTTCTTC. Translation: CASSYPGQFEFF.

In this sample, this clone turned up once. The chain has TRBV10-2 and TRBJ2-3; 11 bases align to TRBD2. Germline lookup yields CDR1 WSHSY and CDR2 SAAADI. This CDR3 comprises 19 residues. V was pared by 1 base and J by 7 bases, with 16 bases of the junction left unmatched. CDR3 sequence reads: CASSEFPTFSGGAIHTQYF. Here the CDR3 DNA reads TGCGCCAGCAGTGAGTTCCCAACCTTTAGCGGGGGGGCCATCCATACGCAGTATTTT.

The rearrangement uses TRBV5-1 and TRBJ2-5; 7 nucleotides agree with TRBD2. The CDR3 has 16 residues. The V gene end was trimmed by 0 bases and the J gene end by 1 base; junction bases not matched to a gene: 6. Germline values: CDR1 SGHRS, CDR2 YFSETQ. CDR3 protein: CASSLGPGGTQETQYF. In nucleotides, the CDR3 is TGCGCCAGCAGCTTGGGTCCGGGGGGAACCCAAGAGACCCAGTACTTC.

This chain joins TRBV27 and TRBJ1-1; possibly TRBD1 for D (5 bases). The V and J ends lost 5 bases and 1 base respectively, with 14 bases between them. Germline V gene lookup returns CDR1 MNHEY and CDR2 SMNVEV (reference sequence). There are 15 residues in the CDR3. Written as DNA, the CDR3 is TGTGCCAGCAGTCCCCTCAGGGATGGGAACACTGAAGCTTTCTTT. Its protein product is CASSPLRDGNTEAFF.

With respect to this clone: This specimen includes other DNA sequences encoding the same CDR3. The rearrangement links TRBV11-2 to TRBJ2-1; 7 nucleotides agree with TRBD2. Germline CDR1 is SGHAT and CDR2 is FQNNGV. The CDR3 contains 15 residues. The junction had 0 bases not matched to a gene; V was cut back by 0 bases and J by 1 base. CDR3 loop: CASSLELASYNEQFF. The CDR3 DNA is TGTGCCAGCAGCTTAGAACTAGCGTCCTACAATGAGCAGTTCTTC.

The chain is built from TRBV28 and TRBJ2-2; the D gene could be TRBD1 or TRBD2 (5 bases each). With 3 bases removed from V and 3 bases from J, the gap between germline ends came to 11 bases. CDR1 and CDR2 from the germline V gene are MDHEN and SYDVKM. The CDR3 length is 15 residues. CDR3 in amino acids: CASSFPGRDTGELFF. The CDR3 DNA follows: TGTGCCAGCAGTTTCCCAGGGCGGGACACCGGGGAGCTGTTTTTT.

This clone was counted only a few times. Other DNA sequences within the sample encode an identical CDR3. V usage is TRBV5-1 and J usage is TRBJ1-4, with D perhaps TRBD1 (5 bases). This CDR3 has 14 residues. Trimming pared 0 bases from V and 2 bases from J, leaving 5 bases between. Germline V gene sequence: CDR1 SGHRS, CDR2 YFSETQ. CDR3 sequence (DNA): TGCGCCAGCAGCTTGGGGGGGACTAATGAAAAACTGTTTTTT. This codes for CASSLGGTNEKLFF.

The genes are TRBV5-1 and TRBJ2-4; 7 nucleotides agree with TRBD1. The CDR3 is 12 amino acids. Germline-derived CDR1 and CDR2 are SGHRS and YFSETQ. Trimming at V came to 5 bases and at J to 7 bases, leaving 3 bases not matched to a gene. Written as DNA, the CDR3 is TGCGCCAGCAGTTGGGACAGCAACATTCAGTACTTC. This gives the protein CASSWDSNIQYF.